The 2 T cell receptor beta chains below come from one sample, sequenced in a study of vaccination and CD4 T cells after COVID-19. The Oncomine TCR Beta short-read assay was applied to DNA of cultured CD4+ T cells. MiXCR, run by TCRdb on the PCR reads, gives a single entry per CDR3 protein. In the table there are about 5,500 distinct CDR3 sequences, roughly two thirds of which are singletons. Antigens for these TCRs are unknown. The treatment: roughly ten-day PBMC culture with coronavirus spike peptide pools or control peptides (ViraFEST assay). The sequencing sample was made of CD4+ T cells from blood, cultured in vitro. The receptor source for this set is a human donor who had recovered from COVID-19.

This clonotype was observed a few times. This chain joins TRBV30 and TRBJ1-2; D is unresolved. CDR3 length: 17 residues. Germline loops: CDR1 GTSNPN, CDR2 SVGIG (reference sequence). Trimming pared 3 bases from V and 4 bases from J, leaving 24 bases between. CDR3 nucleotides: TGTGCCTGGAGACACACCGGGGAGGTGGACGGACTCTATGGCTACACCTTC. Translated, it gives CAWRHTGEVDGLYGYTF.

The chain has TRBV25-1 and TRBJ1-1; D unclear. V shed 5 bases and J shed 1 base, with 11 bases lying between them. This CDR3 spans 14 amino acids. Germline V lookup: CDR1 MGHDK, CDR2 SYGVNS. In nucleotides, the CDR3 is TGTGCCAGCAGTCCGTACCGGGAGAACACTGAAGCTTTCTTT. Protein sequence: CASSPYRENTEAFF.